This T cell receptor beta chain was retrieved from a study of T-cell memory formation after mild COVID-19. Across the whole study: Clusters were largely donor specific.

In its sample, this clonotype was seen many times. Barcoded TCR alpha and TCR beta cDNA libraries with UMIs came from 5'RACE using constant-segment primers. TCRdb passed the 5' RACE reads through MiXCR, listing each CDR3 protein once. The sample shows 250,000 to 300,000 distinct CDR3 sequences, roughly 17% of them seen only once. The receptor's source is a man aged 18 to 29 who had mild COVID-19 (a few samples of this study predate the infection). Cell type and time point are not known. Material: PBMCs or a T cell subset sorted from them (not recorded which).

This CDR3 reads CASSLTSGGYNEQFF. In nucleotides, the CDR3 is TGTGCCAGCAGTTTGACTAGCGGGGGCTACAATGAGCAGTTCTTC. V usage is TRBV12-3 or TRBV12-4 and J usage is TRBJ2-1, with 12 bases fitting TRBD2. J lost 3 bases, V lost 3 bases, and 0 bases had no gene match. CDR3 length: 15 residues.